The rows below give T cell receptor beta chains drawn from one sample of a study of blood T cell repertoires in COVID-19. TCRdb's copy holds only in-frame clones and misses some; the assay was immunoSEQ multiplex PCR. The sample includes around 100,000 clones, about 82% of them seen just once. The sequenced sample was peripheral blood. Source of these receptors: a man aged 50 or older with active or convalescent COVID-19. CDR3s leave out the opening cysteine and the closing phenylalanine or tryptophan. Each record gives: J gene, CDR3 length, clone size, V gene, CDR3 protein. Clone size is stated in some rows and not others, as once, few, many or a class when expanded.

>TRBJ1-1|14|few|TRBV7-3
ASSLSGLGTNTEAF
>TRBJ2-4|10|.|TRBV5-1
ASRDTGGIQY
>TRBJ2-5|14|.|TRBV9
ASSEGAGRQGETQY
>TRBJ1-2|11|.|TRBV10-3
AISARGATGYT
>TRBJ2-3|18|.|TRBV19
ASSIRGLAGGLVQLDTQY
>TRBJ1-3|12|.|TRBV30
AWSVQGSGNTIY
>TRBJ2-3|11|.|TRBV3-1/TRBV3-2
ASSQETGRTQY
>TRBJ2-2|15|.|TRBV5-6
ASSLLSSGRVAGELF
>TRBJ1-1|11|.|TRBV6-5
ASRSTASNEPF
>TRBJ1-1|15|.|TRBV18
ASSQSIVGQANTEAF
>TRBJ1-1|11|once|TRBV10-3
AISEQENTEAF
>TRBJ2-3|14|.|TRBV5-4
ASSLPRQGLEDTQY
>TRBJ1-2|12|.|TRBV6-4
ASSDGLAFGGYT
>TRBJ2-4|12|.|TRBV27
ASSPGGGKNIQY
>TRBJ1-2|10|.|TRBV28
ASCPGGHGYT
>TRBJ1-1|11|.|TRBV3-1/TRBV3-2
ASSQLDTTEAF
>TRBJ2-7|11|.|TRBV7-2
ASSRDSAYEQY
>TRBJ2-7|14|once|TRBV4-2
ASSPPGTVERYEQY
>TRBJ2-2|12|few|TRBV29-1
SVKEAGSTGELF
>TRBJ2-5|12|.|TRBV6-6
ASRDDRADETQY
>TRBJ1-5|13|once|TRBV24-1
ATSDAGTGRSPQH
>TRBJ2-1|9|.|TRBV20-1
SARDPNEQF
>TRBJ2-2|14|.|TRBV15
ATSSVSGTNTGELF
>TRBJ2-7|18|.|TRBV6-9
ASSYSGISGRDTGSYEQY
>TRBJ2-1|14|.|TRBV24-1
ATRSSKSGRVDEQF
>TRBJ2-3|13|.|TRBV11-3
ASSSKRESGDTQY
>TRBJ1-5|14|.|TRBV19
ASREDRGGSNQPQH
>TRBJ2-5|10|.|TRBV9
ASSASGETQY
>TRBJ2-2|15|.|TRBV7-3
ASSLTPGQVGTGELF
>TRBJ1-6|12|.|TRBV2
ASSDLGQNSPLH
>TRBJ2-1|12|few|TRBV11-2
ASRYSGTYNEQF
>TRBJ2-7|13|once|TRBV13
ASSSRVGPTYEQY
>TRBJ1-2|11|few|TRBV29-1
SVVTQGVVGYT
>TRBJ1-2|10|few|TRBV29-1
SAYQEPSGYT
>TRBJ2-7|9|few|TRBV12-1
ASVLLYEQY
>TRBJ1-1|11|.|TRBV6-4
ASSLDRAAEAF
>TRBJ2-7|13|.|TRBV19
ATSAEEGHPRWMY
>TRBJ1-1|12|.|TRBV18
ASSPAGGSTEAF
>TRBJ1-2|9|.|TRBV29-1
SVDREDGYT
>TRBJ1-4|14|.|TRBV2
ASSEAVGRPYEKLF